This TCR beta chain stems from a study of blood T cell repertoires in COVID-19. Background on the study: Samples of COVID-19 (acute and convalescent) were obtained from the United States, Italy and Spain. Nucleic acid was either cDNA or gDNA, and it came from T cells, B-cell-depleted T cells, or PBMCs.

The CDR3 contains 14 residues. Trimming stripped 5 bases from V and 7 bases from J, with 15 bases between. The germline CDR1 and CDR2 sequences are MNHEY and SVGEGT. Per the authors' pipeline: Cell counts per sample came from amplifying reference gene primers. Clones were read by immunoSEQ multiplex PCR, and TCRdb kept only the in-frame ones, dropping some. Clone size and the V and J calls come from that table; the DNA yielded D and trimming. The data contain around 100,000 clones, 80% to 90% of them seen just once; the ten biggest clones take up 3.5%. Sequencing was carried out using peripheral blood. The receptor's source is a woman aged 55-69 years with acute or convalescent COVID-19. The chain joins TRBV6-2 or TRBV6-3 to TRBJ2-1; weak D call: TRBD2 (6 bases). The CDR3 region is CASSTRTGRNEQFF. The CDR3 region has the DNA TGTGCCAGCAGTACCAGGACGGGGAGGAATGAGCAGTTCTTC.